The 13 T cell receptor beta chains below come from one sample, sequenced in a study of T cells after yellow fever vaccination. Using its own MiXCR run on the 5' RACE reads, TCRdb lists one record per CDR3 protein. The data hold under 500,000 distinct CDR3 sequences, with around 20% observed a single time. The specimen was PBMCs, collected before the yellow fever booster vaccination. The receptors stem from a man in his late teens or twenties who received the YFV17D yellow fever vaccine.

This chain joins TRBV4-2 and TRBJ2-3; D might be TRBD2 (5 bases). The CDR3 contains 15 residues. The V and J ends lost 1 base and 0 bases respectively, with 8 bases between them. Per germline, CDR1 LGHNA and CDR2 YNFKEQ. CDR3 in amino acids: CASSQAGYSTDTQYF. DNA for the CDR3: TGTGCCAGCAGCCAAGCGGGGTATAGCACAGATACGCAGTATTTT.

V usage is TRBV4-3 and J usage is TRBJ2-2, with 10 bases identical to TRBD2. The CDR3 extends over 17 amino acids. Germline V lookup: CDR1 LGHNA, CDR2 YSLEER. V shed 4 bases, J shed 1 base, and the junction held 6 bases outside the gene matches. CDR3 coding DNA: TGCGCCAGCAGCCGAGAGCGGGGGGGCTTGAACACCGGGGAGCTGTTTTTT. Translated, it gives CASSRERGGLNTGELFF.

This clonotype appeared many times. The rearrangement uses TRBV20-1 and TRBJ1-6; no clear D. CDR1 is DFQATT and CDR2 is SNEGSKA in the germline V gene (reference sequence). The V gene lost 2 bases and the J gene lost 6 bases, with 5 bases spanning the gap. The CDR3 runs to 12 residues. This CDR3 is CSARSVNSPLHF. CDR3 DNA: TGCAGTGCTAGATCTGTTAATTCACCCCTCCACTTT.

This clonotype was recorded at least ten times. The CDR3 loop is CSVAPGQGIGEAFF. In nucleotides, the CDR3 is TGCAGCGTTGCCCCGGGACAGGGAATTGGTGAAGCTTTCTTT. V is TRBV29-1 and J is TRBJ1-1; TRBD1 matches 9 bases. This CDR3 comprises 14 residues. The V gene's germline CDR1 is SQVTM and CDR2 ANQGSEA. Germline trimming cut 4 bases from V and 7 bases from J; bases unmatched to any gene: 10.

The CDR3 loop reads CASSPHGAQEKLFF. The CDR3 DNA reads TGTGCCAGCAGCCCGCATGGGGCTCAAGAAAAACTGTTTTTT. This sequence joins TRBV4-2 and TRBJ1-4; perhaps TRBD1 as D (5 bases). The CDR3 has 14 residues. Germline V CDR1 and CDR2: LGHNA, YNFKEQ. Trimming stripped 4 bases from V and 8 bases from J, with 14 bases between.

DNA for the CDR3: TGTGCCAGCAGTTATTGGAACACTGAAGCTTTCTTT. This sequence encodes CASSYWNTEAFF. The chain carries TRBV6-6 and TRBJ1-1, with D unresolved. CDR1 and CDR2 from the germline V gene are MNHNY and SVGAGI (reference sequence). The CDR3 loop spans 12 amino acids. The V gene lost 3 bases and the J gene lost 1 base, with 3 bases spanning the gap.

J is TRBJ1-4 and V is TRBV6-5, with D unclear. The germline V gene has CDR1 MNHEY and CDR2 SVGAGI. V lost 8 bases, J lost 0 bases, and 10 bases lay in between. There are 14 residues in the CDR3. CDR3 DNA sequence: TGTGCCAGCCGTTCAGAAACAACTAATGAAAAACTGTTTTTT. Its translation: CASRSETTNEKLFF.

This clonotype has more than one count but fewer than ten. V is TRBV19 and J is TRBJ2-5; D unclear. CDR3 length: 14 amino acids. Trimming took 7 bases from V and 5 from J, leaving 17 bases between them. Germline CDR1 and CDR2: LNHDA and SQIVND (reference sequence). The DNA for the CDR3 is TGTGCCAGTACGGACGGAGTAGAGTTTGAGACCCAGTACTTC. It codes for CASTDGVEFETQYF. Full variable domain (rest looked up from reference TRBV19 and TRBJ2-5): DGGITQSPKYLFRKEGQNVTLSCEQNLNHDAMYWYRQDPGQGLRLIYYSQIVNDFQKGDIAEGYSVSREKKESFPLTVTSAQKNPTAFYLCASTDGVEFETQYFGPGTRLLVL.

The chain has TRBV7-9 and TRBJ2-3; perhaps TRBD2 as D (6 bases). The CDR3 has 14 amino acids. Between the trimmed V and J ends, which lost 4 bases and 2 bases, there was a span of 10 bases. Germline CDR1 is SEHNR and CDR2 is FQNEAQ (reference sequence). The CDR3 DNA is TGTGCCAGCAGCTCAGGGACTTACACAGATACGCAGTATTTT. Translation: CASSSGTYTDTQYF. The full variable domain, in which reference TRBV7-9 and TRBJ2-3 provide the parts outside the CDR3, is DTGVSQNPRHKITKRGQNVTFRCDPISEHNRLYWYRQTLGQGPEFLTYFQNEAQLEKSRLLSDRFSAERPKGSFSTLEIQRTEQGDSAMYLCASSSGTYTDTQYFGPGTRLTVL.

This clonotype was observed a few times. The V gene is TRBV20-1, the J gene TRBJ1-5; D remains unclear. Germline CDR1 reads DFQATT; CDR2 reads SNEGSKA (reference sequence). The germline V and J ends were trimmed by 7 bases and 5 bases, with 12 bases remaining between them. The CDR3 contains 12 residues. The CDR3 region has the DNA TGCAGTGTCTACGGTTTCTATCAGCCCCAGCATTTT. Translating it yields CSVYGFYQPQHF.

The chain uses TRBV7-2 and TRBJ1-1; unclear D gene. V gave up 1 base and J gave up 5 bases, with 8 bases separating them. Germline loops: CDR1 SGHTA, CDR2 FQGNSA. This CDR3 contains 13 residues. The CDR3 sequence: CASSLEPRTEAFF. The CDR3 nucleotides read TGTGCCAGCAGCTTAGAACCGAGGACTGAAGCTTTCTTT.

V usage is TRBV6-2 or TRBV6-3 and J usage is TRBJ2-2, with a weak D call TRBD1 (6 bases). The CDR3 consists of 14 residues. Germline loops: CDR1 MNHEY, CDR2 SVGEGT. Trimming removed 5 bases from V and 6 bases from J, with 13 bases in between. Here the CDR3 reads CASSQTRGPGELFF. Here the CDR3 DNA reads TGTGCCAGCAGTCAAACCAGGGGTCCCGGGGAGCTGTTTTTT.

The rearrangement links TRBV7-9 to TRBJ2-6, with TRBD2 matching 8 bases. V shed 5 bases and J 0 bases; nucleotides not matched to a gene: 12. Looked up from germline, CDR1 is SEHNR and CDR2 is FQNEAQ (reference sequence). The CDR3 consists of 19 residues. CDR3 bases: TGTGCCAGCAGCCCACATAGCGGGGCGAGATACTCTGGGGCCAACGTCCTGACTTTC. Translation: CASSPHSGARYSGANVLTF.